This T cell receptor beta chain was found in a study of shared clonotypes between healthy human individuals. Background on the study: The plates for each donor numbered three CD4 naive, three CD4 memory, two CD8 naive and one CD8 memory.

The germline gives CDR1 SGHTA, CDR2 FQGNSA. Trimming removed 4 bases at V and 1 base at J, with 17 bases between. The CDR3 covers 16 residues. The study's findings and limits: Approximately 5.4% of naive CD4 clonotypes were common to a handful of donors.

As for this clone: Its target is unknown.

Each cell subset's genomic DNA was divided evenly among several immunoSEQ plates. About 30,000 T cell genomes, or roughly 180 ng DNA, went into the sorted-subset replicate PCRs. Profiled with immunoSEQ multiplex PCR; TCRdb holds only in-frame clones, not every one. In the table there are about 1.1 million clones, about 72% of which are singletons. The material sequenced was memory CD4+ T cells from PBMCs. Subset indicated: CD45RA-negative fraction. This rearrangement joins TRBV7-2 to TRBJ2-7, with D tentatively TRBD1 (6 bases). The source of this sequence is a man aged 18 to 29 in good health. Some clones in this sample may be carry-over from other donors' samples. The CDR3, as DNA: TGTGCCAGCAGCTCCACCTCCGGGACATATTCCTACGAGCAGTACTTC. This translates into CASSSTSGTYSYEQYF.